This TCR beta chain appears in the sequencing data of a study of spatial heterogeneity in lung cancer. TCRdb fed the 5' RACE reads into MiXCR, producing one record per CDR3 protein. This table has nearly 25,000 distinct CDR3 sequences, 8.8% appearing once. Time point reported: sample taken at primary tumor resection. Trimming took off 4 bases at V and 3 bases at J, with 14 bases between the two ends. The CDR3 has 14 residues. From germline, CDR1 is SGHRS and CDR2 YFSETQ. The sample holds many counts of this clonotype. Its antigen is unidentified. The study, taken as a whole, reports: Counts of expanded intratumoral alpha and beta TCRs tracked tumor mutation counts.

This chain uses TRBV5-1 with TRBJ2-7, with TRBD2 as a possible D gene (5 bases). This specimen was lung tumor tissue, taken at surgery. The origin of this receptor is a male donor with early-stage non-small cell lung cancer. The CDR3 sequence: CASSGMAGDYEQYF. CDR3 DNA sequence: TGCGCCAGCAGCGGGATGGCGGGCGACTACGAGCAGTACTTC.